These 13 T cell receptor beta chains were sequenced from one sample in a study of blood T cell repertoires in COVID-19. The repertoire was sequenced with immunoSEQ multiplex PCR; TCRdb's copy has only in-frame clones and lacks some. The table lists 380,000 or so clones, more than 70% of them singletons. The sample taken for sequencing was peripheral blood. These receptors were obtained from a man aged 40-49 years with acute or convalescent COVID-19.

The chain has TRBV5-5 and TRBJ1-3, with D tentatively TRBD1 (6 bases). Germline V gene data show CDR1 as SGHKS and CDR2 as YYEKEE (reference sequence). The CDR3 length is 14 residues. V was clipped by 1 base and J by 7 bases, with 12 bases between them. In DNA form, the CDR3 reads TGTGCCAGCAGCTTGCAAGATAGGGGGAACACCATATATTTT. Encoded protein: CASSLQDRGNTIYF.

This clone occurred a few times. This chain connects TRBV4-1 to TRBJ2-7; no firm D call. CDR3 length: 13 residues. Germline V gene lookup returns CDR1 MGHRA and CDR2 YSYEKL. The ends were cut back, 2 bases at V and 4 bases at J, with 9 bases in the middle. DNA of the CDR3: TGCGCCAGCAGCCAATGGTACAGATACGAGCAGTACTTC. This sequence encodes CASSQWYRYEQYF.

The V gene is TRBV5-1, the J gene TRBJ1-4; D is undetermined. Germline V gives CDR1 SGHRS, CDR2 YFSETQ. With 3 bases removed from V and 7 bases from J, the gap between germline ends came to 16 bases. The CDR3 contains 15 residues. CDR3 nucleotide sequence: TGCGCCAGCAGCTACCCCGCGGGTTATGGTGAAAAACTGTTTTTT. Translated: CASSYPAGYGEKLFF.

J is TRBJ2-3 and V is TRBV5-4; D is undetermined. V was cut by 4 bases and J by 0 bases, with 21 bases left in between. The V gene's germline CDR1 is SGHNT and CDR2 YYREEE (reference sequence). The CDR3 spans 18 residues. CDR3 coding DNA: TGTGCCAGCAGCCGCCCCCTTAGTGGAGCAGCTAGCACAGATACGCAGTATTTT. This encodes CASSRPLSGAASTDTQYF.

The chain recombines TRBV7-3 with TRBJ2-3, with D tentatively TRBD2 (6 bases). The CDR3 covers 13 residues. CDR1 and CDR2 (germline): SGHTA, FQGTGA. V was clipped by 5 bases and J by 4 bases, with 10 bases between them. CDR3 sequence (DNA): TGTGCCAGCAGCCCCTCGGGGGCAGATACGCAGTATTTT. Amino acids: CASSPSGADTQYF.

The chain has TRBV6-2 or TRBV6-3 and TRBJ1-2, with D possibly matching TRBD1 (6 bases). Germline CDR1 is MNHEY and CDR2 is SVGEGT. The CDR3 contains 17 residues. Trimming pared 1 base from V and 0 bases from J, leaving 15 bases between. The DNA of the CDR3 is TGTGCCAGCAGTTACTACATGGGGGGGGCGTCTAACTATGGCTACACCTTC. Protein product: CASSYYMGGASNYGYTF.

The J gene is TRBJ2-1, the V gene TRBV6-2 or TRBV6-3; 10 nucleotides align to TRBD2. V lost 4 bases and J lost 6; bases outside the gene matches: 12. CDR1 and CDR2 (germline): MNHEY, SVGEGT. This CDR3 comprises 17 residues. The CDR3 spells CASSSRPAGGVPNEQFF. DNA of the CDR3: TGTGCCAGCAGTTCTCGCCCAGCGGGGGGGGTACCCAATGAGCAGTTCTTC.

Concerning this clone itself: Other nucleotide sequences in the sample specify the same CDR3. V and J are TRBV7-3 and TRBJ2-3; 11 bases are a match to TRBD2. The CDR3 loop spans 15 amino acids. Germline-derived CDR1 and CDR2 are SGHTA and FQGTGA. Losses at the gene ends were 6 bases for V and 1 base for J; bases not matched to a gene: 3. The CDR3 bases are TGTGCCAGCAGTTCACTAGCGGGGGGCACAGATACGCAGTATTTT. Translated: CASSSLAGGTDTQYF.

The CDR3 spells CASSQDVSGQGAGEQYF. CDR3 bases: TGCGCCAGCAGCCAAGATGTATCAGGACAGGGGGCCGGCGAGCAGTACTTC. The rearrangement joins TRBV4-3 to TRBJ2-7; 11 nucleotides match TRBD1. Germline V gene sequence: CDR1 LGHNA, CDR2 YSLEER. The V gene end was trimmed by 0 bases and the J gene end by 6 bases; junction bases not matched to a gene: 10. There are 17 residues in the CDR3.

The chain uses TRBV5-6 and TRBJ1-2, with TRBD1 as a possible D gene (5 bases). The germline CDR1 and CDR2 sequences are SGHDT and YYEEEE. With 0 bases removed from V and 0 bases from J, the gap between germline ends came to 6 bases. The CDR3 is 14 residues long. DNA for the CDR3: TGTGCCAGCAGCTTGGAGGGGACTAACTATGGCTACACCTTC. It translates to CASSLEGTNYGYTF.

This clone has a handful of counts. The chain recombines TRBV19 with TRBJ1-5, with 8 bases fitting TRBD1. CDR1 and CDR2 (germline): LNHDA, SQIVND (reference sequence). The CDR3 is 17 residues long. Trimming removed 1 base from V and 0 bases from J; junction bases left unmatched: 5. CDR3 DNA sequence: TGTGCCAGTAGTATAGTCGGGACAGGTCGTAGCAATCAGCCCCAGCATTTT. Translation: CASSIVGTGRSNQPQHF.

The rearrangement uses TRBV3-1 (or the pseudogene TRBV3-2) and TRBJ2-1; 9 bases are a match to TRBD1. This CDR3 contains 16 residues. The germline gives CDR1 LGHDT, CDR2 YNNKEL (reference sequence). With 4 bases clipped from V and 7 bases from J, the junction kept 11 bases outside the gene matches. The CDR3 region is CASSRPPGQGGNEQFF. The CDR3 DNA sequence: TGTGCCAGCAGCCGCCCACCGGGACAGGGAGGAAATGAGCAGTTCTTC.

This chain links TRBV15 with TRBJ1-4; D possibly corresponds to TRBD1 (5 bases). Germline-derived CDR1 and CDR2 are LNHNV and YYDKDF (reference sequence). V was cut by 4 bases and J by 2 bases, with 14 bases left in between. The CDR3 loop spans 16 amino acids. For the CDR3, the DNA is TGTGCCACCAGCATCCGGGGGGGTTACACTAATGAAAAACTGTTTTTT. Residues: CATSIRGGYTNEKLFF.